This T cell receptor (beta chain) was sequenced for a study of response to subunit inactivated influenza vaccine. This clonotype was observed a handful of times. The CDR3 spans 16 residues. The germline V and J ends were trimmed by 6 bases and 7 bases, with 24 bases remaining between them. TCRdb recomputed calls from the RT-PCR reads with MiXCR, one row per CDR3 protein. The repertoire holds 300,000 to 350,000 distinct CDR3 sequences, with roughly 22% as singletons. The chain combines TRBV12-3 or TRBV12-4 with TRBJ1-2; D unresolved. The sequence was obtained from a man between 50 and 75 years old who received an inactivated influenza vaccine. This specimen was PBMCs from blood, taken around 22 months after vaccination. CDR3 amino acids: CASSPLIAKDRPGYTF. The CDR3 DNA is TGTGCCAGCAGCCCCTTGATAGCTAAGGATCGACCTGGCTACACCTTC.